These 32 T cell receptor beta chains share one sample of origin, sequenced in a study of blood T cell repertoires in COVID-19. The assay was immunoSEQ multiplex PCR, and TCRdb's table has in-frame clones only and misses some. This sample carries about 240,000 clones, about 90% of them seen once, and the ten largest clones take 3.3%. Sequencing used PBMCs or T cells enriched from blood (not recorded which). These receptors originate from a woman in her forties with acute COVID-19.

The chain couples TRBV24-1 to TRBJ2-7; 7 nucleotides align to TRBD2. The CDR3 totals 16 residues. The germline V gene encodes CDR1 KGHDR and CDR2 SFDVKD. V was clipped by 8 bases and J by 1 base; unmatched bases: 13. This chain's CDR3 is CATINRLGEGSYEQYF. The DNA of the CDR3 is TGTGCCACCATTAACAGGCTGGGGGAGGGTTCCTACGAGCAGTACTTC.

The CDR3 nucleotides are TGTGCCAGCAGACGAAACAGGGGGGACTATGGCTACACCTTC. It codes for CASRRNRGDYGYTF. This chain connects TRBV2 to TRBJ1-2; TRBD1 matches at 8 bases. The V segment lost 6 bases and the J segment 3 bases; nucleotides outside the gene matches: 6. The CDR3 extends over 14 amino acids. Per the germline V gene, CDR1 is SNHLY and CDR2 is FYNNEI. Complete variable domain (other parts from reference TRBV2 and TRBJ1-2): EPEVTQTPSHQVTQMGQEVILRCVPISNHLYFYWYRQILGQKVEFLVSFYNNEISEKSEIFDDQFSVERPDGSNFTLKIRSTKLEDSAMYFCASRRNRGDYGYTFGSGTRLTVV.

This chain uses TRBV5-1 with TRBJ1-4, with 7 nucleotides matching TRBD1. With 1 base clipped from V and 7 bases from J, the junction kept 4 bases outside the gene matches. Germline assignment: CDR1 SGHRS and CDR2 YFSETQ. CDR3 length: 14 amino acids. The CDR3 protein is CASSLSRGFEKLFF. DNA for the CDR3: TGCGCCAGCAGCTTGAGCAGGGGGTTTGAAAAACTGTTTTTT. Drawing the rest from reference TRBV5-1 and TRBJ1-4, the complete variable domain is KAGVTQTPRYLIKTRGQQVTLSCSPISGHRSVSWYQQTPGQGLQFLFEYFSETQRNKGNFPGRFSGRQFSNSRSEMNVSTLELGDSALYLCASSLSRGFEKLFFGSGTQLSVL.

DNA of the CDR3: TGTGCCAGCGTAAAGGAGGGAGGGCCAAGAGATACGCAGTATTTT. This codes for CASVKEGGPRDTQYF. V is TRBV2 and J is TRBJ2-3; TRBD2 matches at 7 bases. Per germline, CDR1 SNHLY and CDR2 FYNNEI. The V segment lost 8 bases and the J segment 5 bases; nucleotides outside the gene matches: 13. CDR3 size: 15 residues.

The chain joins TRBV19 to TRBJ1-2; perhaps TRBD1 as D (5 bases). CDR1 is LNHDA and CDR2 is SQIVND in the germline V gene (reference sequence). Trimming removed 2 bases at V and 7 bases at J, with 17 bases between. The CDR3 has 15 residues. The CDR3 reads CASSIMGREPSGYTF. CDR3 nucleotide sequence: TGTGCCAGTAGTATAATGGGCAGGGAACCCTCTGGCTACACCTTC. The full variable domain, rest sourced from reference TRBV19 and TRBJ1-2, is DGGITQSPKYLFRKEGQNVTLSCEQNLNHDAMYWYRQDPGQGLRLIYYSQIVNDFQKGDIAEGYSVSREKKESFPLTVTSAQKNPTAFYLCASSIMGREPSGYTFGSGTRLTVV.

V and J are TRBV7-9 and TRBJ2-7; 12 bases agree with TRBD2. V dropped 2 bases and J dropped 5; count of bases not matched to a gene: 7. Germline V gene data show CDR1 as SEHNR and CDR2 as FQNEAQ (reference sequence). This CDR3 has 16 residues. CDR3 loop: CASSLFRTSGTDEQYF. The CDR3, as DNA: TGTGCCAGCAGCTTATTTCGGACTAGCGGGACGGACGAGCAGTACTTC.

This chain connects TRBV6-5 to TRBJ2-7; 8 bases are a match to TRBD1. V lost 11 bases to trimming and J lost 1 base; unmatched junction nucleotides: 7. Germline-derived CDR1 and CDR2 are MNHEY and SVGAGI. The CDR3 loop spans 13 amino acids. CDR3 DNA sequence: TGTGCCGCGCAACAGGGGGATTCCTACGAGCAGTACTTC. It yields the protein CAAQQGDSYEQYF.

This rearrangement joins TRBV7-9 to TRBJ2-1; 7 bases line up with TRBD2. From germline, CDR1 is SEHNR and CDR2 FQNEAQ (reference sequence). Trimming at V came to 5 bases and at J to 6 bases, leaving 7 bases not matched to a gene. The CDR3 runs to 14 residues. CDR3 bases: TGTGCCAGCAGCCTCGGACTAGAGGGCAATGAGCAGTTCTTC. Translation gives CASSLGLEGNEQFF.

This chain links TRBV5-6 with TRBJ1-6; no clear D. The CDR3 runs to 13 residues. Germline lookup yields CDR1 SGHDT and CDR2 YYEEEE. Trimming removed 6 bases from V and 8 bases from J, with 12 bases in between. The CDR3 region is CASNTGGHSPLHF. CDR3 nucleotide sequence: TGTGCCAGCAACACGGGTGGCCATTCACCCCTCCACTTT. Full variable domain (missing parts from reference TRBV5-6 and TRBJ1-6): DAGVTQSPTHLIKTRGQQVTLRCSPKSGHDTVSWYQQALGQGPQFIFQYYEEEERQRGNFPDRFSGHQFPNYSSELNVNALLLGDSALYLCASNTGGHSPLHFGNGTRLTVT.

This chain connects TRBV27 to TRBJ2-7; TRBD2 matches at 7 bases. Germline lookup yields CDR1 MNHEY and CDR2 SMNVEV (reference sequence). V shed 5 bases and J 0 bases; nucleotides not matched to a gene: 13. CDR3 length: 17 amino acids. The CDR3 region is CASSPSSTSEYSYEQYF. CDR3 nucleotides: TGTGCCAGCAGTCCCTCATCTACTAGCGAATACTCCTACGAGCAGTACTTC.

The CDR3 spells CSAGQLQPQHF. CDR3 coding DNA: TGCAGTGCTGGACAACTACAGCCCCAGCATTTT. The chain uses TRBV20-1 and TRBJ1-5, with TRBD1 as a possible D gene (5 bases). The CDR3 consists of 11 residues. Trimming removed 5 bases from V and 7 bases from J, with 9 bases in between. The germline V gene has CDR1 DFQATT and CDR2 SNEGSKA (reference sequence).

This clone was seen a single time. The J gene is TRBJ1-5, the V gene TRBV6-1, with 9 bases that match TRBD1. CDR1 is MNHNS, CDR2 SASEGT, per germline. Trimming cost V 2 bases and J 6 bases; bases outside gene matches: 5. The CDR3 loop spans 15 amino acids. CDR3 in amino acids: CASSETGGATQPQHF. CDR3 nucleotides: TGTGCCAGCAGTGAAACAGGGGGCGCAACTCAGCCCCAGCATTTT.

CDR3 sequence reads: CASRRGSGNTIYF. The CDR3 nucleotides are TGTGCCAGCAGAAGGGGGTCTGGAAACACCATATATTTT. The chain combines TRBV28 with TRBJ1-3; possible D gene TRBD1, 6 bases. The CDR3 runs 13 residues. The ends were cut back, 6 bases at V and 1 base at J, with 7 bases in the middle. Germline V gene sequence: CDR1 MDHEN, CDR2 SYDVKM.

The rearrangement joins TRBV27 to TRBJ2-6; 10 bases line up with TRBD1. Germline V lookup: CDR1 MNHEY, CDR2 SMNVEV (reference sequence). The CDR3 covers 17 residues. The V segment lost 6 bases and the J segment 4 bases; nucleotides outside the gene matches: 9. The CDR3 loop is CASRPTGGRSGANVLTF. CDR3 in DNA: TGTGCCAGCAGGCCGACAGGGGGCCGTTCGGGGGCCAACGTCCTGACTTTC. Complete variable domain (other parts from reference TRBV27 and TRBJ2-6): EAQVTQNPRYLITVTGKKLTVTCSQNMNHEYMSWYRQDPGLGLRQIYYSMNVEVTDKGDVPEGYKVSRKEKRNFPLILESPSPNQTSLYFCASRPTGGRSGANVLTFGAGSRLTVL.

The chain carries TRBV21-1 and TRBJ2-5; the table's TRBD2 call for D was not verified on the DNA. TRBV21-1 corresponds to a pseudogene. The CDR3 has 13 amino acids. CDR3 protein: CASTAGGPGTQYF. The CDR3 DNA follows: TGTGCCAGCACAGCGGGAGGGCCTGGGACCCAGTACTTC.

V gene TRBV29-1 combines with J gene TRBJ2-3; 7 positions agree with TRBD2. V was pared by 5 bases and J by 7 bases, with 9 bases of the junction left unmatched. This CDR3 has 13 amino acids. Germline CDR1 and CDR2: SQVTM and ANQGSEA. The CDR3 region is CSVSGGRGNTQYF. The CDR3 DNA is TGCAGCGTTTCGGGGGGAAGGGGCAATACGCAGTATTTT.

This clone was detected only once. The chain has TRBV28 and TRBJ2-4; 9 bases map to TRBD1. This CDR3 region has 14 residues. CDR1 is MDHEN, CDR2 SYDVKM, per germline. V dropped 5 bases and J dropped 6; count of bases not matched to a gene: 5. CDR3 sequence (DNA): TGTGCCAGCAGTCCTCCGGGACAGGGAAACATTCAGTACTTC. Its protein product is CASSPPGQGNIQYF.

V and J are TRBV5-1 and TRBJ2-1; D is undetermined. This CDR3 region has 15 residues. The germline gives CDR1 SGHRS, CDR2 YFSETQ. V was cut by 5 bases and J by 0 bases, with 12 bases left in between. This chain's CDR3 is CASSLLSSSYNEQFF. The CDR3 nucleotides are TGCGCCAGCAGTCTTTTGAGTAGCTCCTACAATGAGCAGTTCTTC.

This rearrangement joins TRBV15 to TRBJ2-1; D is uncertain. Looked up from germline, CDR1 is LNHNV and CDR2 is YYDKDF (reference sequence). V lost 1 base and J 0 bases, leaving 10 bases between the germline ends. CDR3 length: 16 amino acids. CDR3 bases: TGTGCCACCAGCAGAGGAGGTAGGAGCTCCTACAATGAGCAGTTCTTC. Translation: CATSRGGRSSYNEQFF.

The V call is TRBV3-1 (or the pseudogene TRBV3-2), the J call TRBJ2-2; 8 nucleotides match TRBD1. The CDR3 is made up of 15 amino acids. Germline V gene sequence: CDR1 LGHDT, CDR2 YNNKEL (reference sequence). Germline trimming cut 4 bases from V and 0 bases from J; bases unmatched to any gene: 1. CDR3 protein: CASSRDRSNTGELFF. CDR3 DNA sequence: TGTGCCAGCAGCCGGGACAGGTCGAACACCGGGGAGCTGTTTTTT.

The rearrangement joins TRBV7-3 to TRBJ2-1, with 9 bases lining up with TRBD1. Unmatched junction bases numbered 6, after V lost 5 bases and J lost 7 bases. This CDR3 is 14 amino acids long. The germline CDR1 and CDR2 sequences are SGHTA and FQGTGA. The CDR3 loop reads CASSPRDRVNEQFF. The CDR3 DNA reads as TGTGCCAGCAGCCCCCGGGACAGGGTGAATGAGCAGTTCTTC.

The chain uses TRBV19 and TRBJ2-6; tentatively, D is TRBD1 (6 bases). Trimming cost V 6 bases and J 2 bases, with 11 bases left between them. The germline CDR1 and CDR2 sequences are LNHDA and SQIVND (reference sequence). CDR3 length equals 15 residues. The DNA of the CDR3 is TGTGCCAGTAGGGAACAGGGCCCTGGGGCCAACGTCCTGACTTTC. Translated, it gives CASREQGPGANVLTF.

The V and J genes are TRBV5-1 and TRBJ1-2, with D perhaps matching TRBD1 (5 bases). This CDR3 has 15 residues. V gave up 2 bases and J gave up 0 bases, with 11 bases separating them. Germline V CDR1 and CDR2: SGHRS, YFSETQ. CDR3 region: CASSFEKTANYGYTF. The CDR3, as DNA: TGCGCCAGCAGCTTCGAAAAGACAGCTAACTATGGCTACACCTTC. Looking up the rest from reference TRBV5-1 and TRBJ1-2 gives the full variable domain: KAGVTQTPRYLIKTRGQQVTLSCSPISGHRSVSWYQQTPGQGLQFLFEYFSETQRNKGNFPGRFSGRQFSNSRSEMNVSTLELGDSALYLCASSFEKTANYGYTFGSGTRLTVV.

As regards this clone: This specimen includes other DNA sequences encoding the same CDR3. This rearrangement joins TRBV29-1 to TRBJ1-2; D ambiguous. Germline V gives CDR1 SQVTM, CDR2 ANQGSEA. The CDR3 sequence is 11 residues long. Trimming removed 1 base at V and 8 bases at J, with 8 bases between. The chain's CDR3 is CSVEVGEGYTF. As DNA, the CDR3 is TGCAGCGTTGAAGTCGGTGAGGGCTACACCTTC.

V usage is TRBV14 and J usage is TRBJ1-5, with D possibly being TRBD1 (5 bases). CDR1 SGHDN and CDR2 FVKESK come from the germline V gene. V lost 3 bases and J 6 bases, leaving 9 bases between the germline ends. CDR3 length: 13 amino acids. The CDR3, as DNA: TGTGCCAGCAGCCAGGGGGGTGCTCAGCCCCAGCATTTT. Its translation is CASSQGGAQPQHF.

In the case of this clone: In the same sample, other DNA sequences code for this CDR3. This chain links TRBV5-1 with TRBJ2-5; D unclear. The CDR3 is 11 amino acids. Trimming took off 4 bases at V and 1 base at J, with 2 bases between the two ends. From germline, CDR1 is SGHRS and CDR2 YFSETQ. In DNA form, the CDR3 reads TGCGCCAGCAGCCTCCAAGAGACCCAGTACTTC. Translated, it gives CASSLQETQYF.

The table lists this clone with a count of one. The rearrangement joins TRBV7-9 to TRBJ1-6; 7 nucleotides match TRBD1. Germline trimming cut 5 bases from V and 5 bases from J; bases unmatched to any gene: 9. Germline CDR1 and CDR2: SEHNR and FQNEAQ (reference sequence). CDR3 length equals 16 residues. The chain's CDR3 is CASSPLGGYDNSPLHF. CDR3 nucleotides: TGTGCCAGCAGCCCGCTAGGGGGCTACGATAATTCACCCCTCCACTTT.

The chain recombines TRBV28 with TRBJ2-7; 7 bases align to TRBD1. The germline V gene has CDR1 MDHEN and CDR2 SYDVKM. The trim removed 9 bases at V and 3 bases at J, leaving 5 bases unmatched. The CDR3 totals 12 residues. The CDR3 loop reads CASRQGDYEQYF. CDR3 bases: TGTGCCAGTAGACAGGGTGACTACGAGCAGTACTTC.

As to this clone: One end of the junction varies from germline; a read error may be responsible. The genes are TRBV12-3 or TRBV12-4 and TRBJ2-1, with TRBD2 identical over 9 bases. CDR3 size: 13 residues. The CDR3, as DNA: TGTGCCAGCAATTTAGCGGGAGTCAATGAGCAGTTCTTC. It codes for CASNLAGVNEQFF.

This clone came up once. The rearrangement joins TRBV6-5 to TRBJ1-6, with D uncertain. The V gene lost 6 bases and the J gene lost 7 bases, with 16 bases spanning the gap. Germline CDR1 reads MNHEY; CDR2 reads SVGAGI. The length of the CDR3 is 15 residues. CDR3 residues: CASRLGRLRNSPLHF. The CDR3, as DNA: TGTGCCAGCAGGCTGGGCCGACTAAGGAATTCACCCCTCCACTTT.

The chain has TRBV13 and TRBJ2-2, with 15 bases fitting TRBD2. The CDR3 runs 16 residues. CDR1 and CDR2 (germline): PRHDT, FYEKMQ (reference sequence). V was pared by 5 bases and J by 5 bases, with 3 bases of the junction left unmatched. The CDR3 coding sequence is TGTGCCAGCAGCGACGGGACTAGCGGGAGGACCGGGGAGCTGTTTTTT. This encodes CASSDGTSGRTGELFF.

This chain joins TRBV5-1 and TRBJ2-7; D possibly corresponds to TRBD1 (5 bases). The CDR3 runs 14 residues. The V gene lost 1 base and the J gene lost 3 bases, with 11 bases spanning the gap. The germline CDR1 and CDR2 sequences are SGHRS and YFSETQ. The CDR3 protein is CASSLSFRDYEQYF. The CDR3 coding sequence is TGCGCCAGCAGCTTGTCTTTCAGGGACTACGAGCAGTACTTC.